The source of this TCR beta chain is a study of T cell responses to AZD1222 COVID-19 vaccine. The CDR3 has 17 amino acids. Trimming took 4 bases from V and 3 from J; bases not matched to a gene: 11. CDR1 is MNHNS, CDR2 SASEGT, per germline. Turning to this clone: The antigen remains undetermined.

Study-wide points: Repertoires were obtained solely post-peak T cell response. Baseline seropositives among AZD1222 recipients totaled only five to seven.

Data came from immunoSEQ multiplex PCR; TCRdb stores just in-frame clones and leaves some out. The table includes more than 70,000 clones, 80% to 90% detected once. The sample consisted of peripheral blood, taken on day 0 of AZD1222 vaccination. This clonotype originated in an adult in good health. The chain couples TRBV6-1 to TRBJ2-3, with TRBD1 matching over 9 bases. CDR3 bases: TGTGCCAGCAGTGCTTTTCCGGGACAGGGAGTTACAGATACGCAGTATTTT. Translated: CASSAFPGQGVTDTQYF.